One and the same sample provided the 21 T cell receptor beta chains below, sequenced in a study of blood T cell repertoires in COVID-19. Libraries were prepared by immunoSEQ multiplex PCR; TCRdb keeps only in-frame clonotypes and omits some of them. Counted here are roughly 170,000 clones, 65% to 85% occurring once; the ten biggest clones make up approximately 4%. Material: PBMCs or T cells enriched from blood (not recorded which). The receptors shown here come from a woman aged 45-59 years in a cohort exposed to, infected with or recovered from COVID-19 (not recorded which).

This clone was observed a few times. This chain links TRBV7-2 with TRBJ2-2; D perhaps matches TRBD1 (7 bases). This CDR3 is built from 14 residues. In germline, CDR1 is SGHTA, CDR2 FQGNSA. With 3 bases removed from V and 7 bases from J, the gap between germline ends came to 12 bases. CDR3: CASSFQGGIGELFF. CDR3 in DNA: TGTGCCAGCAGCTTTCAGGGGGGCATCGGGGAGCTGTTTTTT.

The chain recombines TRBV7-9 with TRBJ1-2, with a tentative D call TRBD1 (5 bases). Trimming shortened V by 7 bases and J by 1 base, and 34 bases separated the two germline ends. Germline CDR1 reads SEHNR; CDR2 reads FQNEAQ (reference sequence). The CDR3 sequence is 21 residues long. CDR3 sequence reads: CASTTPSGQGRLVGFNYGYTF. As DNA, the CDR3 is TGTGCCAGCACCACCCCCTCCGGGCAGGGAAGATTGGTAGGGTTTAACTATGGCTACACCTTC.

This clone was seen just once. CDR3: CASSLVDRHTEAFF. The CDR3 DNA reads as TGTGCCAGCAGCTTAGTAGACAGACACACTGAAGCTTTCTTT. The chain has TRBV7-8 and TRBJ1-1, with D maybe TRBD1 (5 bases). Germline CDR1 is SGHVS and CDR2 is FQNEAQ. This CDR3 comprises 14 residues. The V end lost 1 base, the J end lost 3 bases, and 9 bases lay between the germline ends.

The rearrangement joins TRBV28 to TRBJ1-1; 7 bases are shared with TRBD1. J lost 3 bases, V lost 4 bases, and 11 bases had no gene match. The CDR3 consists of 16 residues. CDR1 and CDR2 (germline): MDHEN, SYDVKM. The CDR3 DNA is TGTGCCAGCAGTTCCCCATCTCGACAGGGAGACACTGAAGCTTTCTTT. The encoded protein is CASSSPSRQGDTEAFF.

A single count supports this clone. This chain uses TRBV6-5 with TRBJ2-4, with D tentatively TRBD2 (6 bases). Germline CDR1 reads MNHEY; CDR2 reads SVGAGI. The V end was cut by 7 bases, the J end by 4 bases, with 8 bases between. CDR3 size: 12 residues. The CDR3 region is CASTGEKNIQYF. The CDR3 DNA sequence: TGTGCCAGCACGGGGGAGAAAAACATTCAGTACTTC.

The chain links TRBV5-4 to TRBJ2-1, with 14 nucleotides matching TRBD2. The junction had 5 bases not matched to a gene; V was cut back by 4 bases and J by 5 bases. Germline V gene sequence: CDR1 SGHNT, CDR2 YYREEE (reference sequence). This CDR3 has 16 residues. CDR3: CASSGRLAGGDNEQFF. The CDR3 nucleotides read TGTGCCAGCAGCGGACGACTAGCGGGGGGGGACAATGAGCAGTTCTTC.

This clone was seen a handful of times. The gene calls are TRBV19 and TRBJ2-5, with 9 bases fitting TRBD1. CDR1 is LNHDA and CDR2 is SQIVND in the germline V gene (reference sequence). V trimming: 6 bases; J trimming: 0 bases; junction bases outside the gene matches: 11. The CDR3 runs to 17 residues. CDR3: CASRPFPGTGNQETQYF. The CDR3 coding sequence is TGTGCCAGTAGGCCGTTTCCCGGGACAGGGAACCAAGAGACCCAGTACTTC.

The CDR3 nucleotides read TGTGCCAGCAGTTACTCGCCAGGTACTAACTATGGCTACACCTTC. This gives the protein CASSYSPGTNYGYTF. J is TRBJ1-2 and V is TRBV6-5, with D uncertain. Trimming removed 0 bases from V and 0 bases from J, with 8 bases in between. CDR1 MNHEY and CDR2 SVGAGI come from the germline V gene. The CDR3 has 15 residues.

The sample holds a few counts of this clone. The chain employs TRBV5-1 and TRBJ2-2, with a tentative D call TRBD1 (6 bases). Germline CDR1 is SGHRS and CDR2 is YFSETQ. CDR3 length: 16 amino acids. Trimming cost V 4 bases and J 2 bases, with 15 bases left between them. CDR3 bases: TGCGCCAGCAGCATCACCGGGACAAGAAACACCGGGGAGCTGTTTTTT. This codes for CASSITGTRNTGELFF. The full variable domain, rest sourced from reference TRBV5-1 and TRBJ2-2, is KAGVTQTPRYLIKTRGQQVTLSCSPISGHRSVSWYQQTPGQGLQFLFEYFSETQRNKGNFPGRFSGRQFSNSRSEMNVSTLELGDSALYLCASSITGTRNTGELFFGEGSRLTVL.

The CDR3 DNA is TGTGCCAGTAGTACCCGACCTTATACAGGGACAAGCAATCAGCCCCAGCATTTT. Translating gives CASSTRPYTGTSNQPQHF. The chain couples TRBV19 to TRBJ1-5, with D possibly matching TRBD1 (6 bases). V was pared by 4 bases and J by 1 base, with 20 bases between. This CDR3 contains 18 residues. From germline, CDR1 is LNHDA and CDR2 SQIVND (reference sequence).

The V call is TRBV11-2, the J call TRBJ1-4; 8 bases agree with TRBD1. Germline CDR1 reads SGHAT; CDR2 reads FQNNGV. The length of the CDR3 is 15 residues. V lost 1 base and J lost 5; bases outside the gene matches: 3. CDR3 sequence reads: CASSLGRTGNEKLFF. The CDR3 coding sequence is TGTGCCAGCAGCTTAGGACGGACAGGGAATGAAAAACTGTTTTTT.

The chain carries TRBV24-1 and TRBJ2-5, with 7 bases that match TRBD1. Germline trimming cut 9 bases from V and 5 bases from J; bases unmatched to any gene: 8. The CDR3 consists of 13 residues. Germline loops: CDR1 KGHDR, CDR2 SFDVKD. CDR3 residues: CATAGGMRETQYF. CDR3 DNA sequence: TGTGCCACCGCAGGGGGAATGAGGGAGACCCAGTACTTC.

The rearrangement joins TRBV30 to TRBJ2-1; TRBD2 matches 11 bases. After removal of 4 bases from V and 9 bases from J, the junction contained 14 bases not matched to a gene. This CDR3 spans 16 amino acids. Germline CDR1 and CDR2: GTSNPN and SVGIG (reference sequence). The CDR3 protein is CAWTPGIAGGPSEQFF. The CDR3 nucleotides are TGTGCCTGGACCCCAGGCATAGCGGGGGGGCCGAGTGAGCAGTTCTTC. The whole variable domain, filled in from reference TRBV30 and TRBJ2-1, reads SQTIHQWPATLVQPVGSPLSLECTVEGTSNPNLYWYRQAAGRGLQLLFYSVGIGQISSEVPQNLSASRPQDRQFILSSKKLLLSDSGFYLCAWTPGIAGGPSEQFFGPGTRLTVL.

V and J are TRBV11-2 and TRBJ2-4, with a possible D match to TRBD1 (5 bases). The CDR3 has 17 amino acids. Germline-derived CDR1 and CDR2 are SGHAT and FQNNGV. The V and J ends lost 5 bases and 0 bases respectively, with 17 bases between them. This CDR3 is CASSPRLGASAKNIQYF. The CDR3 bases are TGTGCCAGCAGCCCGCGTTTAGGGGCTTCAGCCAAAAACATTCAGTACTTC.

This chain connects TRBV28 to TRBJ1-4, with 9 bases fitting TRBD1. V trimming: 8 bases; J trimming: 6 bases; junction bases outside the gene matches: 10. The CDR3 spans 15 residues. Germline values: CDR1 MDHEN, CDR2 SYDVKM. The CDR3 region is CASGLSTGGYEKLFF. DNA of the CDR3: TGTGCCAGCGGATTATCGACAGGGGGTTATGAAAAACTGTTTTTT.

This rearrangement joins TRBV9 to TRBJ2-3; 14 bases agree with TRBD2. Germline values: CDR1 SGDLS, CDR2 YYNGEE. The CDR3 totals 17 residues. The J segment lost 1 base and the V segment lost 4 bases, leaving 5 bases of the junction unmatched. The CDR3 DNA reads TGTGCCAGCAGCTCTAGGACTAGCGGGGGGCGCACAGATACGCAGTATTTT. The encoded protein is CASSSRTSGGRTDTQYF.

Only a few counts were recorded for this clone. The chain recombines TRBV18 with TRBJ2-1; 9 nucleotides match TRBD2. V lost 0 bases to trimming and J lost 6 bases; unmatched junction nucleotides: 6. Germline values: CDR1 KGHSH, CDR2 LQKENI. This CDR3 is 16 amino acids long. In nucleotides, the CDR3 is TGTGCCAGCTCACCACCGCAGCGGGGGGTTTCCAATGAGCAGTTCTTC. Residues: CASSPPQRGVSNEQFF.

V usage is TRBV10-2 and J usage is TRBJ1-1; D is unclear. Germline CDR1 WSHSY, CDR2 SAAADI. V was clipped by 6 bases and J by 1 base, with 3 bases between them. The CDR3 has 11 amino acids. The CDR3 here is CASSRNTEAFF. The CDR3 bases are TGCGCCAGCAGCAGGAACACTGAAGCTTTCTTT.

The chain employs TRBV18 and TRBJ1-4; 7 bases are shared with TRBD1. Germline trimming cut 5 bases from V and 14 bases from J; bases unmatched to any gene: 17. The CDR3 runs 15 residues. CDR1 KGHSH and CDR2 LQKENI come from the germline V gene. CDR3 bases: TGTGCCAGCTCAGGAACAGGGGCCCCACAGAGGGTCCTGTTTTTT. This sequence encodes CASSGTGAPQRVLFF.

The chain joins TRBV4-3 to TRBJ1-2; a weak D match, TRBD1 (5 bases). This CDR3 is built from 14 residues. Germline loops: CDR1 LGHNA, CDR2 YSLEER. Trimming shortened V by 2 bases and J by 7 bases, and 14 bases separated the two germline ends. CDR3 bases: TGCGCCAGCAGCCAAAACGCGGGGACTGTTGGCTACACCTTC. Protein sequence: CASSQNAGTVGYTF.

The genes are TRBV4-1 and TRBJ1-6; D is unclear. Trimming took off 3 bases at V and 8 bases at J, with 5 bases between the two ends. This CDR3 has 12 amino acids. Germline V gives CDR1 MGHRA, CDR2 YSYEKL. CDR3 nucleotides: TGCGCCAGCAGCCAGGCCTATTCACCCCTCCACTTT. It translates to CASSQAYSPLHF.